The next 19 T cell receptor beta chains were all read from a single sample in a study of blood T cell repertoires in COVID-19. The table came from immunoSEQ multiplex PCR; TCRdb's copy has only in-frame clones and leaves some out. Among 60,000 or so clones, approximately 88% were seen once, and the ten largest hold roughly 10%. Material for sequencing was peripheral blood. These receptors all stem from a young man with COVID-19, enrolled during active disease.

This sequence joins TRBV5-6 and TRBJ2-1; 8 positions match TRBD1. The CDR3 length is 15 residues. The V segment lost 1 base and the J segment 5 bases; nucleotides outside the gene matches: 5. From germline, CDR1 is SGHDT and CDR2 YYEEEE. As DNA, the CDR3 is TGTGCCAGCAGCTTGTACCGGGACAGGAACAATGAGCAGTTCTTC. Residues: CASSLYRDRNNEQFF.

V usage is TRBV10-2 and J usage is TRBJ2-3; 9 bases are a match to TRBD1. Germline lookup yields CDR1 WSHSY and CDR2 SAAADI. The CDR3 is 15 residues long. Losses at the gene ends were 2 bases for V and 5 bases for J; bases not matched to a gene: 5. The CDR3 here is CASSEGTGQIDTQYF. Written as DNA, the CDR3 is TGCGCCAGCAGTGAGGGGACAGGGCAAATAGATACGCAGTATTTT.

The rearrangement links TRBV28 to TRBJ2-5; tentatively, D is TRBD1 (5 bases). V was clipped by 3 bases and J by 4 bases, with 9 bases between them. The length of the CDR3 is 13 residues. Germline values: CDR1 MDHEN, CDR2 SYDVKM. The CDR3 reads CASSFGQRETQYF. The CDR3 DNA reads TGTGCCAGCAGTTTTGGACAAAGAGAGACCCAGTACTTC.

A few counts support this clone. CDR3 sequence reads: CASSIGTEAFF. The CDR3 region has the DNA TGTGCCAGTAGTATCGGCACTGAAGCTTTCTTT. The J gene is TRBJ1-1, the V gene TRBV19; no clear D. CDR1 and CDR2 from the germline V gene are LNHDA and SQIVND (reference sequence). The CDR3 runs to 11 residues. With 3 bases removed from V and 4 bases from J, the gap between germline ends came to 3 bases.

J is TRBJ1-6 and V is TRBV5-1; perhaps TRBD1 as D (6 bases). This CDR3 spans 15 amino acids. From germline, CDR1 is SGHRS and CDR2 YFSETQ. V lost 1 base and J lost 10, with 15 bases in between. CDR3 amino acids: CASSLSNRVESPLHF. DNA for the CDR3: TGCGCCAGCAGCTTGTCGAACAGGGTGGAATCACCCCTCCACTTT.

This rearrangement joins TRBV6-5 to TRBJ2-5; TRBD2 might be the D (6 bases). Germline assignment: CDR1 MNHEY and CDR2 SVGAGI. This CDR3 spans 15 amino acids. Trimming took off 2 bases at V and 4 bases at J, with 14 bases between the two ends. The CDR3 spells CASSYGTSKRETQYF. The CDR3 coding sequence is TGTGCCAGCAGTTACGGGACTTCCAAGAGAGAGACCCAGTACTTC.

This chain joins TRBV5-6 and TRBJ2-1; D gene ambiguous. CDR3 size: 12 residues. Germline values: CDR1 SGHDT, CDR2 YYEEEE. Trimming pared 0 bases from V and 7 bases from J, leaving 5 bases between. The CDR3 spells CASSLAGNEQFF. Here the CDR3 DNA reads TGTGCCAGCAGCTTGGCAGGAAATGAGCAGTTCTTC. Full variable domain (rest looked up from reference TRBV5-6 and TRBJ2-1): DAGVTQSPTHLIKTRGQQVTLRCSPKSGHDTVSWYQQALGQGPQFIFQYYEEEERQRGNFPDRFSGHQFPNYSSELNVNALLLGDSALYLCASSLAGNEQFFGPGTRLTVL.

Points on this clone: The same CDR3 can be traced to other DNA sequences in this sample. The CDR3 loop reads CASSLAYGGTEAFF. The CDR3 nucleotides are TGTGCCAGCAGCTTAGCGTACGGGGGGACTGAAGCTTTCTTT. J is TRBJ1-1 and V is TRBV7-8, with D tentatively TRBD1 (5 bases). Germline V gives CDR1 SGHVS, CDR2 FQNEAQ. Trimming left V 0 bases short and J 5 bases short, with 10 bases between. The CDR3 is made up of 14 amino acids.

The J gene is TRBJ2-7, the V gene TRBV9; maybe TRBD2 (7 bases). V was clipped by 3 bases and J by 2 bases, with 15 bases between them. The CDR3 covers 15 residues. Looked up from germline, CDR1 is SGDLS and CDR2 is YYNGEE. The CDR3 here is CASSGGGPGAYEQYF. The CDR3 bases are TGTGCCAGCAGCGGGGGGGGGCCGGGGGCCTACGAGCAGTACTTC.

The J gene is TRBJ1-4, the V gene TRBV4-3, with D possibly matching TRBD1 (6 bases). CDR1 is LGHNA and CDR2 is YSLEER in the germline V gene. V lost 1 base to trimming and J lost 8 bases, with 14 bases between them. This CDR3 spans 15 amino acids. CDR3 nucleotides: TGCGCCAGCAGCCAAGGGAGGATCCAGGGGGAAAAACTGTTTTTT. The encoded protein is CASSQGRIQGEKLFF.

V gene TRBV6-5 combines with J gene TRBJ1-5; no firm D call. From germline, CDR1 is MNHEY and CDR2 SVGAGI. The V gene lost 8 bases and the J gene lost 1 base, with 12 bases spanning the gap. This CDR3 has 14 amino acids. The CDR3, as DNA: TGTGCCAGCCCCGCGAGCCGGAGCAATCAGCCCCAGCATTTT. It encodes CASPASRSNQPQHF.

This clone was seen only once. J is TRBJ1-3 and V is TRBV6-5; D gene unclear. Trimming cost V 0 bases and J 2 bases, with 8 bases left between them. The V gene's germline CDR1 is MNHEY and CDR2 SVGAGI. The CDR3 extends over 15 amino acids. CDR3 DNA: TGTGCCAGCAGTTACTCGGGAGGGCCTGGAAACACCATATATTTT. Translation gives CASSYSGGPGNTIYF.

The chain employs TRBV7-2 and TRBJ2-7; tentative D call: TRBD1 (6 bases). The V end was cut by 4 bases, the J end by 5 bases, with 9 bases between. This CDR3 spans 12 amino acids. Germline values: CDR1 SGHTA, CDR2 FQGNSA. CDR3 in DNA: TGTGCCAGCAGCTCCTCAGGGGACGAGCAGTACTTC. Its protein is CASSSSGDEQYF. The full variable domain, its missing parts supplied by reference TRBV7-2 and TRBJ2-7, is GAGVSQSPSNKVTEKGKDVELRCDPISGHTALYWYRQSLGQGLEFLIYFQGNSAPDKSGLPSDRFSAERTGGSVSTLTIQRTQQEDSAVYLCASSSSGDEQYFGPGTRLTVT.

CDR3 residues: CASSQMDRINSPLHF. CDR3 DNA sequence: TGTGCCAGCAGCCAAATGGACAGGATAAATTCACCCCTCCACTTT. The rearrangement joins TRBV3-1 (or the pseudogene TRBV3-2) to TRBJ1-6; TRBD1 matches at 7 bases. This CDR3 comprises 15 residues. The germline gives CDR1 LGHDT, CDR2 YNNKEL (reference sequence). With 2 bases clipped from V and 7 bases from J, the junction kept 5 bases outside the gene matches.

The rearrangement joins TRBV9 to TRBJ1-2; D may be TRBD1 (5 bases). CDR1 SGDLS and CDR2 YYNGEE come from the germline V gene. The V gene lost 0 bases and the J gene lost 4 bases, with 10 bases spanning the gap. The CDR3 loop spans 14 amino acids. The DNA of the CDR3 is TGTGCCAGCAGCGTAGCGGCAGGGCGCTATGGCTACACCTTC. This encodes CASSVAAGRYGYTF. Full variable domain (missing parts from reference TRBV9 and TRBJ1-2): DSGVTQTPKHLITATGQRVTLRCSPRSGDLSVYWYQQSLDQGLQFLIQYYNGEERAKGNILERFSAQQFPDLHSELNLSSLELGDSALYFCASSVAAGRYGYTFGSGTRLTVV.

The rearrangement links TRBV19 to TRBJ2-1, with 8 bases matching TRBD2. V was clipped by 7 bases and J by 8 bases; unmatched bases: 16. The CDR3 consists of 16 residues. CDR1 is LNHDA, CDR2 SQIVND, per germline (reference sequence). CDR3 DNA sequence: TGTGCCAGTATGACGGACGGCGGGAGGCCGGGTCATGAGCAGTTCTTC. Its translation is CASMTDGGRPGHEQFF.

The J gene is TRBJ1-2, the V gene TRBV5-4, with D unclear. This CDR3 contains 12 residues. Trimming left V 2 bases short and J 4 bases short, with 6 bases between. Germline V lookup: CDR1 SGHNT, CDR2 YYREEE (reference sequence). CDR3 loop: CASSFPGYGYTF. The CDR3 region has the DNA TGTGCCAGCAGCTTTCCCGGCTATGGCTACACCTTC.

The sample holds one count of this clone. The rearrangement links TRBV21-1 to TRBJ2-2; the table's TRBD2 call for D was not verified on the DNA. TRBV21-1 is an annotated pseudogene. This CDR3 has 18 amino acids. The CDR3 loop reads CASSKGTSGRSYTGELFF. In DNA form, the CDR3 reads TGTGCCAGCAGCAAGGGAACTAGCGGGAGGTCCTACACCGGGGAGCTGTTTTTT.

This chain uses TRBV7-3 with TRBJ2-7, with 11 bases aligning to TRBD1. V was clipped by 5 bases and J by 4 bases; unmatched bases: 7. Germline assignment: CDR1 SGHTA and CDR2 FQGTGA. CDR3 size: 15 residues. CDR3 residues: CASSLGQGAGYEQYF. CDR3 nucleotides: TGTGCCAGCAGCCTCGGACAGGGGGCTGGGTACGAGCAGTACTTC. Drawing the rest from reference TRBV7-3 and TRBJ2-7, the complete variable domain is GAGVSQTPSNKVTEKGKYVELRCDPISGHTALYWYRQSLGQGPEFLIYFQGTGAADDSGLPNDRFFAVRPEGSVSTLKIQRTERGDSAVYLCASSLGQGAGYEQYFGPGTRLTVT.